This entry lists 8 T cell receptor beta chains sequenced from one sample in a study of neurological immune-mediated disorders. TCRdb re-analysed the 5' RACE reads in MiXCR, keeping a single row per CDR3 protein. The sample shows roughly 98,000 distinct CDR3 sequences, around 13% of them seen only once. Time point indicated: longitudinal time-point 2. The sequenced sample consisted of PBMCs. These receptors came from a female donor with HTLV-1-associated myelopathy (HAM/TSP).

This clonotype appeared a few times. The chain couples TRBV6-2 or TRBV6-3 to TRBJ2-1; D remains unclear. V dropped 4 bases and J dropped 0 bases, with 10 bases sitting between them. Germline V gives CDR1 MNHEY, CDR2 SVGEGT. This CDR3 has 15 residues. CDR3 nucleotides: TGTGCCAGCAGTTTCCGTTCCCCCTCCTACAATGAGCAGTTCTTC. Protein sequence: CASSFRSPSYNEQFF.

This clonotype was observed many times. The V gene is TRBV7-9, the J gene TRBJ1-1; D call uncertain. Trimming shortened V by 2 bases and J by 5 bases, and 9 bases separated the two germline ends. Germline values: CDR1 SEHNR, CDR2 FQNEAQ (reference sequence). The length of the CDR3 is 13 residues. CDR3 residues: CASSLKRGTEAFF. The CDR3 bases are TGTGCCAGCAGCTTAAAGAGAGGGACTGAAGCTTTCTTT.

This clonotype has at least ten counts. The rearrangement uses TRBV14 and TRBJ2-7; D might be TRBD1 or TRBD2, each matching 7 bases. V shed 4 bases and J shed 6 bases, with 13 bases lying between them. In germline, CDR1 is SGHDN, CDR2 FVKESK. The CDR3 is made up of 13 amino acids. As DNA, the CDR3 is TGTGCCAGCAGCCCAGGGGGAGGGTCCGAGCAGTACTTC. As protein: CASSPGGGSEQYF.

This clonotype was observed a few times. This sequence may be a read error, since a much larger clone differs from it by one base. The chain links TRBV9 to TRBJ2-3; 11 bases line up with TRBD1. J gave up 8 bases and V 3 bases, and 11 bases lay outside the gene matches. This CDR3 comprises 16 residues. Germline CDR1 and CDR2: SGDLS and YYNGEE. The CDR3 here is CASSATGTGGTVTQYF. CDR3 sequence (DNA): TGTGCCAGCAGCGCCACCGGGACAGGGGGAACGGTTACGCAGTATTTT.

This clonotype was seen at least ten times. The chain carries TRBV7-2 and TRBJ2-5, with D perhaps TRBD1 (6 bases). The V gene lost 1 base and the J gene lost 4 bases, with 16 bases spanning the gap. The CDR3 totals 16 residues. The V gene's germline CDR1 is SGHTA and CDR2 FQGNSA. CDR3 protein: CASSLVGTTGRETQYF. The CDR3 nucleotides are TGTGCCAGCAGCTTAGTGGGGACAACGGGTCGAGAGACCCAGTACTTC.

This clonotype appeared a few times. The chain recombines TRBV25-1 with TRBJ1-2; D ambiguous. Trimming stripped 3 bases from V and 4 bases from J, with 6 bases between. Looked up from germline, CDR1 is MGHDK and CDR2 is SYGVNS. This CDR3 comprises 12 residues. The CDR3 region is CASSDTAYGYTF. CDR3 bases: TGTGCCAGCAGTGATACTGCCTATGGCTACACCTTC.

Many counts were recorded for this clonotype. The V and J genes are TRBV29-1 and TRBJ1-2; D unresolved. From germline, CDR1 is SQVTM and CDR2 ANQGSEA. The V end lost 3 bases, the J end lost 4 bases, and 9 bases lay between the germline ends. The CDR3 covers 12 residues. This chain's CDR3 is CSVDPVTYGYTF. As DNA, the CDR3 is TGCAGCGTTGATCCAGTTACCTATGGCTACACCTTC.

The chain has TRBV12-5 and TRBJ1-1; tentative D call: TRBD1 (5 bases). This CDR3 is built from 14 residues. V dropped 1 base and J dropped 1 base, with 7 bases sitting between them. Per germline, CDR1 LGHNT and CDR2 FRNRAP. CDR3 nucleotide sequence: TGTGCTAGTGGTTTGGCTGACAGGAACACTGAAGCTTTCTTT. As protein: CASGLADRNTEAFF.